Below, 2 T cell receptor beta chains from the same sample are listed, as sequenced in a study of blood T cell repertoires in COVID-19. Method: immunoSEQ multiplex PCR; TCRdb's copy keeps in-frame clones and lacks some. The sample yields 85,000 to 95,000 clones, around nine tenths seen once. The sequencing input was peripheral blood. The receptor set was obtained from an elderly woman with acute or convalescent COVID-19.

This chain joins TRBV11-2 and TRBJ1-6; 7 positions agree with TRBD1. The CDR3 runs 15 residues. Unmatched junction bases numbered 6, after V lost 3 bases and J lost 7 bases. Looked up from germline, CDR1 is SGHAT and CDR2 is FQNNGV. As DNA, the CDR3 is TGTGCCAGCAGCTTCGTAGGGGGCGGGAATTCACCCCTCCACTTT. Residues: CASSFVGGGNSPLHF. Looking up the rest from reference TRBV11-2 and TRBJ1-6 gives the full variable domain: EAGVAQSPRYKIIEKRQSVAFWCNPISGHATLYWYQQILGQGPKLLIQFQNNGVVDDSQLPKDRFSAERLKGVDSTLKIQPAKLEDSAVYLCASSFVGGGNSPLHFGNGTRLTVT.

The V call is TRBV30, the J call TRBJ1-6, with 7 bases matching TRBD1. The CDR3 spans 15 residues. Per germline, CDR1 GTSNPN and CDR2 SVGIG (reference sequence). Trimming cost V 1 base and J 10 bases; bases outside gene matches: 10. The DNA for the CDR3 is TGTGCCTGGAGTGGAGAACAGGGGATGAGATCACCCCTCCACTTT. Its translation is CAWSGEQGMRSPLHF.